This T cell receptor (beta chain) was documented in a study of blood T cell repertoires in COVID-19. The wider study: PBMCs, B-cell-depleted T cells, or T cells were the source of the cDNA or gDNA that made up the material.

In the original workflow: Estimation of nucleated cell counts was performed using reference gene primer amplification. Clones were sequenced by immunoSEQ multiplex PCR, and TCRdb holds only the in-frame ones, with some missing. The V and J calls and clone size were taken over from that table, and D and trimming were inferred from the DNA. The table records 140,000 to 150,000 clones, around nine tenths of them present only once. J lost 6 bases, V lost 6 bases, and 10 bases had no gene match. This CDR3 comprises 15 residues. Germline lookup yields CDR1 MNHEY and CDR2 SMNVEV (reference sequence). The chain is built from TRBV27 and TRBJ2-1, with TRBD2 matching 8 bases. The TCR comes from a man in his 60s with active or convalescent COVID-19. The material sequenced was peripheral blood. In DNA form, the CDR3 reads TGTGCCAGCAGCCGACCTCTAGCGGGCCGCAATGAGCAGTTCTTC. Amino acids: CASSRPLAGRNEQFF.